This T cell receptor (beta chain) emerged from a study of regulatory T cells in long-lasting Graves disease. The CDR3 runs 15 residues. The V and J ends lost 1 base and 4 bases respectively, with 14 bases between them. From germline, CDR1 is SGHAT and CDR2 FQNNGV. The time point here: persistent/refractory GD, antithyroid drugs over 5 years with positive TRAb. The TCR library was made from RNA that had been extracted from PBMCs in TRIzol. Through Arm-PCR of CDR3 regions and iRepertoire HTBI primers, TCR beta libraries were built. TCRdb analysed the multiplex PCR reads with MiXCR anew, one entry per CDR3 protein. The sample yields 450,000 or so distinct CDR3 sequences, 20% to 25% seen once.

The receptor was derived from a female donor with Graves disease. The specimen was peripheral blood mononuclear cells (PBMCs), collected when the disease was refractory, from a patient treated with antithyroid drugs. V gene TRBV11-2 combines with J gene TRBJ2-7; D is perhaps TRBD1 (5 bases). Written as DNA, the CDR3 is TGTGCCAGCAGCTTAGTTTGGGGCAGAAGGTACGAGCAGTACTTC. As protein: CASSLVWGRRYEQYF. The full variable domain, in which reference TRBV11-2 and TRBJ2-7 provide the parts outside the CDR3, is EAGVAQSPRYKIIEKRQSVAFWCNPISGHATLYWYQQILGQGPKLLIQFQNNGVVDDSQLPKDRFSAERLKGVDSTLKIQPAKLEDSAVYLCASSLVWGRRYEQYFGPGTRLTVT.